The 32 T cell receptor beta chains listed next were all sequenced from one sample in a study of T-cell memory formation after mild COVID-19. TCRdb called the 5' RACE reads again in MiXCR, with one record for every CDR3 protein. The sample lists more than 350,000 distinct CDR3 sequences; about 15% were seen once. The sequencing input was PBMCs or a T cell subset sorted from them (not recorded which). Receptors originate from a young man who had mild COVID-19 (a few samples of this study predate the infection). Cell type and time point are not known.

This clonotype came up a few times. V usage is TRBV4-2 and J usage is TRBJ1-2; D is perhaps TRBD1 (5 bases). The CDR3 is 14 residues long. Germline CDR1 and CDR2: LGHNA and YNFKEQ. V was pared by 1 base and J by 7 bases, with 13 bases between. The CDR3 loop reads CASSQGEGLGGYTF. In DNA, the CDR3 is TGTGCCAGCAGCCAAGGTGAGGGGCTCGGTGGCTACACCTTC.

The chain is built from TRBV7-3 and TRBJ2-5, with 10 bases identical to TRBD2. This CDR3 comprises 15 residues. The germline V gene encodes CDR1 SGHTA and CDR2 FQGTGA. V gave up 5 bases and J gave up 3 bases; unmatched junction bases: 6. The CDR3 DNA follows: TGTGCCAGCAGCCCCTTAGCGGGGGGCGAAGAGACCCAGTACTTC. This gives the protein CASSPLAGGEETQYF.

This clonotype has a handful of counts. The chain couples TRBV28 to TRBJ1-1; TRBD1 matches at 7 bases. The CDR3 extends over 14 amino acids. Germline CDR1 is MDHEN and CDR2 is SYDVKM. With 6 bases clipped from V and 0 bases from J, the junction kept 4 bases outside the gene matches. CDR3 in amino acids: CASRAGQLNTEAFF. Written as DNA, the CDR3 is TGTGCCAGCAGGGCGGGACAGTTGAACACTGAAGCTTTCTTT.

This clonotype was counted a few times. The rearrangement joins TRBV6-5 to TRBJ1-1; D call uncertain. The CDR3 has 15 residues. The V gene lost 6 bases and the J gene lost 4 bases, with 18 bases spanning the gap. From germline, CDR1 is MNHEY and CDR2 SVGAGI. The DNA of the CDR3 is TGTGCCAGCAGCCTTACTCGTCTGCTGGGCACTGAAGCTTTCTTT. Translating it yields CASSLTRLLGTEAFF.

The chain is built from TRBV12-3 or TRBV12-4 and TRBJ2-1; no clear D. Trimming removed 1 base at V and 4 bases at J, with 14 bases between. The CDR3 totals 16 residues. In nucleotides, the CDR3 is TGTGCCAGCAGTTTAGGGGCAGGTGCTTGGTACAATGAGCAGTTCTTC. Protein sequence: CASSLGAGAWYNEQFF.

This clonotype was observed a handful of times. The CDR3 DNA reads TGTGCCAGCAGTATCAGTGGGAACTACGAGCAGTACTTC. Its protein product is CASSISGNYEQYF. The chain is built from TRBV25-1 and TRBJ2-7, with D unresolved. Trimming shortened V by 5 bases and J by 3 bases, and 11 bases separated the two germline ends. Germline loops: CDR1 MGHDK, CDR2 SYGVNS. CDR3 length equals 13 residues.

Written as DNA, the CDR3 is TGTGCCAGCAGTGCGGACGGGGCGCGGGAGCAGTACGTC. It yields the protein CASSADGAREQYV. J is TRBJ2-7 and V is TRBV6-1, with D perhaps being TRBD1 or TRBD2 (5 bases each). The germline CDR1 and CDR2 sequences are MNHNS and SASEGT. The CDR3 contains 13 residues. Deletions cut 4 bases from V and 7 bases from J, with 14 bases between.

The chain links TRBV4-3 to TRBJ2-6, with D hard to call. Germline V gene lookup returns CDR1 LGHNA and CDR2 YSLEER. The CDR3 consists of 15 residues. Trimming took off 4 bases at V and 0 bases at J, with 7 bases between the two ends. The CDR3 region is CASSRVVSGANVLTF. In DNA form, the CDR3 reads TGCGCCAGCAGCCGTGTGGTCTCTGGGGCCAACGTCCTGACTTTC.

The rearrangement uses TRBV3-1 and TRBJ2-7; possible D gene TRBD1, 6 bases. Germline V gene lookup returns CDR1 LGHDT and CDR2 YNNKEL (reference sequence). The CDR3 runs 13 residues. The V and J ends lost 3 bases and 1 base respectively, with 7 bases between them. CDR3 in DNA: TGTGCCAGCAGCCATGGACAGTCCTACGAGCAGTACGTC. Residues: CASSHGQSYEQYV.

This sequence joins TRBV6-6 and TRBJ1-6, with 7 bases aligning to TRBD1. The CDR3 is 18 residues long. Germline CDR1 is MNHNY and CDR2 is SVGAGI (reference sequence). After removal of 5 bases from V and 3 bases from J, the junction contained 13 bases not matched to a gene. In DNA form, the CDR3 reads TGTGCCAGCAGTCTCCTTCGACAGGGTGAAGGCTATAATTCACCCCTCCACTTT. Its translation: CASSLLRQGEGYNSPLHF.

The chain has TRBV7-2 and TRBJ2-3, with 10 nucleotides matching TRBD2. The germline CDR1 and CDR2 sequences are SGHTA and FQGNSA. Trimming at V came to 5 bases and at J to 2 bases, leaving 10 bases not matched to a gene. The CDR3 is made up of 17 amino acids. CDR3 sequence reads: CASSIYSGGMYTDTQYF. Written as DNA, the CDR3 is TGTGCCAGCAGCATATATAGCGGGGGGATGTACACAGATACGCAGTATTTT. The full variable domain, its missing parts supplied by reference TRBV7-2 and TRBJ2-3, is GAGVSQSPSNKVTEKGKDVELRCDPISGHTALYWYRQSLGQGLEFLIYFQGNSAPDKSGLPSDRFSAERTGGSVSTLTIQRTQQEDSAVYLCASSIYSGGMYTDTQYFGPGTRLTVL.

A few counts support this clonotype. The J gene is TRBJ1-5, the V gene TRBV5-6, with no clear D. The germline V and J ends were trimmed by 3 bases and 7 bases, with 14 bases remaining between them. The CDR3 runs to 14 residues. Germline lookup yields CDR1 SGHDT and CDR2 YYEEEE. The CDR3 loop reads CASSSSPTEQPQHF. CDR3 DNA sequence: TGTGCCAGCAGCTCTAGTCCGACCGAGCAGCCCCAGCATTTT.

The chain is built from TRBV5-1 and TRBJ1-1, with TRBD1 matching over 8 bases. CDR1 and CDR2 (germline): SGHRS, YFSETQ. The CDR3 is made up of 14 amino acids. Unmatched junction bases numbered 2, after V lost 0 bases and J lost 4 bases. The CDR3 coding sequence is TGCGCCAGCAGCTTGGGGACAGGGACCACTGAAGCTTTCTTT. As protein: CASSLGTGTTEAFF.

This clonotype was seen a few times. The chain couples TRBV5-1 to TRBJ2-7; TRBD2 aligns across 8 bases. CDR1 SGHRS and CDR2 YFSETQ come from the germline V gene. J gave up 2 bases and V 2 bases, and 6 bases lay outside the gene matches. The CDR3 has 15 residues. CDR3 in amino acids: CASSFGGARTYEQYF. The CDR3 coding sequence is TGCGCCAGCAGCTTCGGGGGGGCGCGAACCTACGAGCAGTACTTC.

The rearrangement joins TRBV4-2 to TRBJ2-4; tentatively, D is TRBD2 (5 bases). The CDR3 loop spans 13 amino acids. V was cut by 3 bases and J by 9 bases, with 12 bases left in between. Per the germline V gene, CDR1 is LGHNA and CDR2 is YNFKEQ. CDR3 DNA: TGTGCCAGCAGCCAGACCGATGGAGGCATTCAGTACTTC. This sequence encodes CASSQTDGGIQYF.

This clonotype was picked up a small number of times. Here the CDR3 DNA reads TGTGCCAGCAGCTTACGGATCGGCGGGGGGGCGCACTCTGAGCAGTTCTTC. It translates to CASSLRIGGGAHSEQFF. The V gene is TRBV7-3, the J gene TRBJ2-1; 9 nucleotides agree with TRBD2. CDR3 length: 17 residues. V was pared by 2 bases and J by 9 bases, with 14 bases of the junction left unmatched. The V gene's germline CDR1 is SGHTA and CDR2 FQGTGA.

The chain employs TRBV23-1 and TRBJ2-3; D remains ambiguous. TRBV23-1 is assigned to the ORF class and has an uncertain function. Between the trimmed V and J ends, which lost 9 bases and 6 bases, there was a span of 13 bases. The CDR3 has 12 amino acids. In nucleotides, the CDR3 is TGCGCCAGACACGACGAGGCTGATACGCAGTATTTT. It specifies CARHDEADTQYF.

This clonotype has more than one count but fewer than ten. The chain joins TRBV7-2 to TRBJ1-1; the match to TRBD1 covers 7 bases. Germline values: CDR1 SGHTA, CDR2 FQGNSA. This CDR3 is built from 14 residues. V lost 2 bases to trimming and J lost 4 bases; unmatched junction nucleotides: 4. The CDR3 region is CASSLQGVGTEAFF. CDR3 DNA: TGTGCCAGCAGCTTACAGGGGGTGGGCACTGAAGCTTTCTTT.

This clonotype was seen only a few times. The V gene is TRBV20-1, the J gene TRBJ2-5, with 7 bases identical to TRBD2. The germline CDR1 and CDR2 sequences are DFQATT and SNEGSKA (reference sequence). CDR3 length: 14 residues. The trim removed 6 bases at V and 0 bases at J, leaving 7 bases unmatched. This CDR3 reads CSATRGTNQETQYF. The DNA for the CDR3 is TGCAGTGCGACGCGGGGGACGAACCAAGAGACCCAGTACTTC.

This clonotype was picked up a small number of times. The rearrangement joins TRBV18 to TRBJ2-7; 8 bases line up with TRBD2. The CDR3 covers 15 residues. The germline gives CDR1 KGHSH, CDR2 LQKENI. With 6 bases clipped from V and 6 bases from J, the junction kept 13 bases outside the gene matches. As DNA, the CDR3 is TGTGCCAGCTCGCCTACTCTGCGGGGGGTATCCGAGCAGTACGTC. Encoded protein: CASSPTLRGVSEQYV.

This clonotype was counted a few times. The rearrangement uses TRBV9 and TRBJ1-4; no clear D gene. There are 13 residues in the CDR3. V lost 4 bases and J lost 7, with 11 bases in between. CDR1 is SGDLS, CDR2 YYNGEE, per germline. DNA of the CDR3: TGTGCCAGCAGCCCCTCACGGGGTGAAAAACTGTTTTTT. Translation: CASSPSRGEKLFF.

This clonotype came up many times. This sequence joins TRBV20-1 and TRBJ1-5; D is perhaps TRBD1 (6 bases). The CDR3 sequence is 14 residues long. The germline V gene encodes CDR1 DFQATT and CDR2 SNEGSKA (reference sequence). Between the trimmed V and J ends, which lost 1 base and 4 bases, there was a span of 11 bases. This CDR3 is CSARALQGNQPQHF. The CDR3 DNA is TGCAGTGCTAGAGCCCTCCAGGGGAATCAGCCCCAGCATTTT.

The V gene is TRBV11-2, the J gene TRBJ2-7, with D perhaps TRBD1 (6 bases). Trimming pared 4 bases from V and 2 bases from J, leaving 9 bases between. Germline-derived CDR1 and CDR2 are SGHAT and FQNNGV. CDR3 length equals 13 residues. In nucleotides, the CDR3 is TGTGCCAGCAGCTCGGACAGCACCTACGAGCAGTACTTC. Translated, it gives CASSSDSTYEQYF.

The chain joins TRBV7-9 to TRBJ1-2; 8 nucleotides agree with TRBD1. This CDR3 spans 14 amino acids. From germline, CDR1 is SEHNR and CDR2 FQNEAQ (reference sequence). J was trimmed by 8 bases and V by 5 bases; bases with no gene match: 10. The CDR3, as DNA: TGTGCCAGCAGCATAACCGACAGGGGTTGGGGCTACACCTTC. It translates to CASSITDRGWGYTF.

There are many counts of this clonotype. This rearrangement joins TRBV5-1 to TRBJ1-1; 8 bases map to TRBD1. V was clipped by 4 bases and J by 4 bases; unmatched bases: 9. The CDR3 runs 15 residues. Looked up from germline, CDR1 is SGHRS and CDR2 is YFSETQ. CDR3 loop: CASSPTTGDPTEAFF. The CDR3 coding sequence is TGCGCCAGCAGCCCAACGACAGGGGACCCCACTGAAGCTTTCTTT.

In this sample, this clonotype turned up a few times. V is TRBV30 and J is TRBJ2-1; the match to TRBD2 covers 7 bases. The CDR3 is 14 residues long. Germline CDR1 reads GTSNPN; CDR2 reads SVGIG (reference sequence). Trimming at V came to 8 bases and at J to 2 bases, leaving 9 bases not matched to a gene. The CDR3 bases are TGTGCCCGGCGAGTAGCGGGCCCCTACAATGAGCAGTTCTTC. This translates into CARRVAGPYNEQFF.

This clonotype was counted only a few times. The rearrangement links TRBV6-1 to TRBJ2-5, with 9 bases fitting TRBD2. This CDR3 is built from 18 residues. V lost 3 bases and J lost 4; bases outside the gene matches: 15. Germline values: CDR1 MNHNS, CDR2 SASEGT. The CDR3 region is CASSDGGSPGLALETQYF. As DNA, the CDR3 is TGTGCCAGCAGTGATGGGGGCTCTCCGGGACTAGCTCTAGAGACCCAGTACTTC.

CDR3 coding DNA: TGTGCCAGCAGCCAAGATAGGGGGCAGGGGAGAGGCTACACCTTC. Protein: CASSQDRGQGRGYTF. This chain uses TRBV3-1 with TRBJ1-2; 7 bases fit TRBD1. In germline, CDR1 is LGHDT, CDR2 YNNKEL (reference sequence). The CDR3 consists of 15 residues. Germline trimming cut 0 bases from V and 8 bases from J; bases unmatched to any gene: 9.

The genes are TRBV20-1 and TRBJ1-1; the D gene is possibly TRBD1 (6 bases). V lost 5 bases, J lost 8 bases, and 18 bases lay in between. This CDR3 contains 13 residues. The germline V gene has CDR1 DFQATT and CDR2 SNEGSKA (reference sequence). For the CDR3, the DNA is TGCAGTGCTCTAGGGGACAAAGTTCCCGAAGCTTTCTTT. Protein sequence: CSALGDKVPEAFF.

The V call is TRBV9, the J call TRBJ1-1; TRBD1 is a possible D gene (5 bases). CDR1 SGDLS and CDR2 YYNGEE come from the germline V gene. This CDR3 is 13 amino acids long. V was cut by 4 bases and J by 6 bases, with 13 bases left in between. The DNA for the CDR3 is TGTGCCAGCAGCAGGGACCCCAACTCTGAAGCTTTCTTT. Its protein is CASSRDPNSEAFF.

The chain has TRBV28 and TRBJ1-1; no clear D gene. The ends were cut back, 0 bases at V and 8 bases at J, with 13 bases in the middle. The CDR3 is 14 amino acids. In germline, CDR1 is MDHEN, CDR2 SYDVKM. The CDR3 nucleotides read TGTGCCAGCAGTTTATGGAGGCAAAGGAGAGAAGCTTTCTTT. Its protein product is CASSLWRQRREAFF. Filled out from reference TRBV28 and TRBJ1-1, the complete variable domain reads DVKVTQSSRYLVKRTGEKVFLECVQDMDHENMFWYRQDPGLGLRLIYFSYDVKMKEKGDIPEGYSVSREKKERFSLILESASTNQTSMYLCASSLWRQRREAFFGQGTRLTVV.

V and J are TRBV13 and TRBJ2-7; TRBD2 agrees at 8 bases. After removal of 5 bases from V and 6 bases from J, the junction contained 15 bases not matched to a gene. Germline CDR1 is PRHDT and CDR2 is FYEKMQ (reference sequence). The CDR3 has 16 amino acids. The CDR3 nucleotides are TGTGCCAGCAGCCCCGGAGAGCGGGGGCCCCTCCTCGAGCAGTACTTC. It is translated as CASSPGERGPLLEQYF.